The source of this T cell receptor (beta chain) is a study of blood T cell repertoires in COVID-19. Across the whole study: Samples representing acute and convalescent COVID-19 were sourced from the United States, Italy and Spain. T cells, B-cell-depleted T cells, or PBMCs provided the cDNA or gDNA that served as material.

Authors' data handling: Amplifying reference gene primers gave estimates of nucleated cell counts. Measured with immunoSEQ multiplex PCR; TCRdb has only the in-frame clones, and not every one. V, J and clone size derive from that table, while D and trimming were established from the DNA sequence. The repertoire consists of some 150,000 clones, with approximately 83% occurring once and the leading ten covering around 8%. The CDR3 sequence is 15 residues long. The germline V gene has CDR1 SEHNR and CDR2 FQNEAQ (reference sequence). With 3 bases clipped from V and 9 bases from J, the junction kept 7 bases outside the gene matches. Recruited during active infection, patients (from Seattle) were subsequently followed longitudinally.

The chain joins TRBV7-9 to TRBJ1-6, with 8 bases matching TRBD1. This clonotype originated in a woman aged 55 to 70 with COVID-19, enrolled during active disease. The sequenced sample consisted of peripheral blood. The CDR3 region is CASSFPTGAGSPLHF. As DNA, the CDR3 is TGTGCCAGCAGCTTTCCGACAGGGGCGGGTTCACCCCTCCACTTT.